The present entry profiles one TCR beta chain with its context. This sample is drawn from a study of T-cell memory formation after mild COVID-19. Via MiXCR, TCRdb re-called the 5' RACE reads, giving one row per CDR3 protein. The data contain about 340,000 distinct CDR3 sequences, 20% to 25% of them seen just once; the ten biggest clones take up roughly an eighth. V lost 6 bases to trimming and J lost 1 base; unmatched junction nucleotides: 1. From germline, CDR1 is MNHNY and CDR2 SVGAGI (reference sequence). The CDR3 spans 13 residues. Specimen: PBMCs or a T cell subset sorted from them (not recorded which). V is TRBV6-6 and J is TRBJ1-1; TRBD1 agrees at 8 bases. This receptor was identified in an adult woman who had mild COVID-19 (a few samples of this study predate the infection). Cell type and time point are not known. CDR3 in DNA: TGTGCCAGCAGGGGACAGGCGAACACTGAAGCTTTCTTT. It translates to CASRGQANTEAFF.